This entry features one TCR beta chain sequence. This sample was included in a study of blood T cell repertoires in COVID-19. The overall study: Material from acute and convalescent COVID-19 was sourced from the United States, Italy and Spain.

The V end lost 3 bases, the J end lost 3 bases, and 11 bases lay between the germline ends. This CDR3 is built from 14 residues. Per germline, CDR1 SGHVS and CDR2 FQNEAQ. As processed by the authors: Amplification of reference gene primers was used by the study to estimate nucleated cell counts. The table came from immunoSEQ multiplex PCR; TCRdb's copy has only in-frame clones and leaves some out. V and J calls and clone size come straight from that table; D and trimming were deduced from the DNA. The sample contains about 60,000 clones, about 81% of which appear only once. The specimen sequenced was peripheral blood. The rearrangement joins TRBV7-8 to TRBJ1-2; D is unresolved. The TCR comes from a man between 65 and 79 years old with active COVID-19. The CDR3 spells CASSLVSGDYGYTF. The CDR3 DNA follows: TGTGCCAGCAGCTTGGTCTCAGGCGACTATGGCTACACCTTC.